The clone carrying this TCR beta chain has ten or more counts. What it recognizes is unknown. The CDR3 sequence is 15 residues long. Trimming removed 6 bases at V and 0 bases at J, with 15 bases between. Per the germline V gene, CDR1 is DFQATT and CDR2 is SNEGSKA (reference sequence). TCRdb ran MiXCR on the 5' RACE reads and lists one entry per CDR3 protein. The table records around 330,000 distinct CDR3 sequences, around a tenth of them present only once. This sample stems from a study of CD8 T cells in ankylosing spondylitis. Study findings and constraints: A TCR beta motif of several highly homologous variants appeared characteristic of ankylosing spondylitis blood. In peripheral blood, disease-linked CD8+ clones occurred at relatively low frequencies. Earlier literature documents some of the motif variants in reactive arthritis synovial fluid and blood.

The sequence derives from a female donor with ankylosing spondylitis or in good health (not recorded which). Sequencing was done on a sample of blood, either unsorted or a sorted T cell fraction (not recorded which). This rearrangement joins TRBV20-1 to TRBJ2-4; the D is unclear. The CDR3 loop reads CSAPRAALAKNIQYF. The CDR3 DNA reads TGCAGTGCCCCCCGGGCAGCCCTAGCCAAAAACATTCAGTACTTC.